A selection of T cell receptor beta chains follows, all from one sample in a study of blood T cells in healthy people across ages. TCRdb reprocessed the 5' RACE reads with MiXCR, giving one entry per CDR3 protein. The sample consists of 1.5 million to 2 million distinct CDR3 sequences, approximately 40% of them appearing once. Sample: blood. The receptors here all came from a human donor in good health. The CDR3 runs from the conserved cysteine through the conserved F or W. A D gene is named only where the DNA matches it firmly. Size is omitted from some rows. Given values are once, few, many or a class for expanded clones.

abundance,j_gene,v_gene,d_gene,CDR3aa,CDR3nt
few,TRBJ2-3,TRBV20-1,-,CSASGSRQTQYF,TGCAGTGCTAGCGGGTCCCGTCAGACGCAGTATTTT
-,TRBJ2-1,TRBV27,TRBD2,CASSRGGVAYNEQFF,TGTGCCAGCAGTCGGGGGGGGGTCGCCTACAATGAGCAGTTCTTC
-,TRBJ2-6,TRBV12-3/TRBV12-4,TRBD1,CASSLGYYRGTSGANVLTF,TGTGCCAGCAGTTTAGGTTACTACAGGGGGACCTCTGGGGCCAACGTCCTGACTTTC
-,TRBJ1-6,TRBV5-5,TRBD1,CASRDRDRESGPLHF,TGTGCCAGCAGAGACCGGGACAGGGAATCGGGACCCCTCCACTTT
few,TRBJ2-5,TRBV5-5,-,CASSLAGYPEQETQYF,TGTGCCAGCAGCTTGGCCGGCTACCCGGAGCAAGAGACCCAGTACTTC
-,TRBJ2-7,TRBV24-1,TRBD1,CVTSAAGGFHEQYF,TGTGTCACCAGTGCGGCAGGGGGCTTCCACGAGCAGTACTTC
-,TRBJ1-4,TRBV7-2,-,CASSSTGTKSEKLFF,TGTGCCAGCAGCTCCACCGGGACGAAGAGTGAAAAACTGTTTTTT
few,TRBJ2-3,TRBV7-9,TRBD2,CASSFRGGIDTQYF,TGTGCCAGCAGCTTCCGGGGGGGCATAGATACGCAGTATTTT
few,TRBJ1-2,TRBV2,-,CASSEGRSNYGYTF,TGTGCCAGCAGTGAAGGCCGATCTAACTATGGCTACACCTTC
-,TRBJ1-4,TRBV20-1,-,CSASEGLATTNEKLFF,TGCAGTGCTAGTGAGGGTTTAGCCACAACTAATGAAAAACTGTTTTTT
-,TRBJ2-1,TRBV11-3,TRBD1,CASSLEAGGVESYNEQFF,TGTGCCAGCAGCTTGGAGGCAGGGGGCGTCGAATCCTACAATGAGCAGTTCTTC
-,TRBJ2-1,TRBV5-1,TRBD2,CASQPTSGGYEQFF,TGCGCCAGCCAACCGACTAGCGGGGGGTATGAGCAGTTCTTC
few,TRBJ1-2,TRBV28,-,CASSPIVTF,TGTGCCAGCAGTCCCATAGTCACCTTC
-,TRBJ2-3,TRBV20-1,TRBD2,CSPLALTSTDTQYF,TGCAGCCCACTAGCGCTAACTAGCACAGATACGCAGTATTTT
-,TRBJ1-6,TRBV12-3/TRBV12-4,TRBD1,CASSPRTGSPLHF,TGTGCCAGCAGTCCCAGGACAGGGTCACCCCTCCACTTT
-,TRBJ1-2,TRBV12-3/TRBV12-4,TRBD1,CASSLRGTVCGYTF,TGTGCCAGCAGTTTGAGGGGGACAGTCTGTGGCTACACCTTC
-,TRBJ2-7,TRBV7-9,-,CASSFGQGMSEQYF,TGTGCCAGCAGCTTCGGGCAGGGTATGTCCGAGCAGTACTTC
few,TRBJ2-5,TRBV12-3/TRBV12-4,TRBD2,CASSSTSPEETQYF,TGTGCCAGCAGTTCGACTAGCCCCGAGGAGACCCAGTACTTC
-,TRBJ1-2,TRBV7-2,-,CASSLEKGHYGYTF,TGTGCCAGCAGCTTAGAGAAGGGCCACTATGGCTACACCTTC
many,TRBJ2-1,TRBV20-1,TRBD2,CSAYRQLAGVYNEQFF,TGCAGTGCATATCGACAACTAGCGGGGGTCTACAATGAGCAGTTCTTC
-,TRBJ2-4,TRBV12-3/TRBV12-4,-,CASSLGEGKQYF,TGTGCCAGCAGTTTAGGTGAGGGGAAGCAGTACTTC
-,TRBJ2-1,TRBV24-1,-,CAGAKGPAYNEQFF,TGTGCCGGCGCTAAAGGGCCCGCCTACAATGAGCAGTTCTTC
few,TRBJ1-4,TRBV6-5,-,CASSYRGSGEKLFF,TGTGCCAGCAGTTACAGGGGCAGCGGTGAAAAACTGTTTTTT